The T cell receptor (beta chain) under discussion was sequenced for a study of cytomegalovirus exposure and HLA in healthy donors. Libraries were prepared by immunoSEQ multiplex PCR; TCRdb keeps only in-frame clonotypes and omits some of them. The data hold 220,000 or so clones, with approximately 90% observed a single time. CDR3 length: 13 residues. V lost 6 bases, J lost 4 bases, and 4 bases stayed unmatched. Germline CDR1 MNHEY, CDR2 SVGAGI. Study-wide findings and caveats: Altogether, 150 to 200 TCR beta chains were recorded as cytomegalovirus-associated.

Turning to this clone: What it binds is unknown.

The source is a woman aged 18 to 35 in good health and CMV-seronegative. The source material was PBMCs. The V call is TRBV6-5, the J call TRBJ2-5; 8 bases are a match to TRBD1. CDR3 in amino acids: CASRNRGIETQYF. Here the CDR3 DNA reads TGTGCCAGCAGGAACAGGGGGATAGAGACCCAGTACTTC.